A selection of T cell receptor beta chains follows, all from one sample in a study of Ad26.COV2.S vaccination and SARS-CoV-2 variants. Clones were sequenced by immunoSEQ multiplex PCR, and TCRdb holds only the in-frame ones, with some missing. The sample includes some 390,000 clones, approximately 90% of them seen just once. Sequencing was performed on peripheral blood, taken in a trial of Ad26.COV2.S vaccine versus placebo. The receptor set was obtained from a person between 18 and 65 years old who received the Ad26.COV2.S COVID-19 vaccine or a placebo. Each CDR3 is given without its conserved first and last residue.

v_call cdr3_aa
TRBV24-1 ATSGSALNYGYT
TRBV10-3 AIRVREGMSYEQY
TRBV19 ASRPGSTEAF
TRBV7-3 ASSLQGTGANVLT
TRBV28 ASRENRGRSYNSPLH
TRBV15 ATSSGAREGYT
TRBV19 ATTRADRQLYNEQF
TRBV7-2 ASSFSGSGTGELF
TRBV18 ASSPVEGSIYEQY
TRBV2 ASRGTRTSYNEQF
TRBV11-2 ASSPAGLRGYT
TRBV7-9 ASSSPGLAGTNTEAF
TRBV4-1 ASSQRKGQTYYEQY
TRBV6-5 ASYGQSAGTQY
TRBV11-2 ASSPRSGPWEKLF
TRBV15 ATSREHGLEQF
TRBV5-4 ASSLNRAYGYT
TRBV7-8 ASSPDEIRDRGRSF
TRBV5-4 ASSGATGQAVFNYGYT
TRBV11-2 ASSLGGGSYNEQF
TRBV7-2 ASSPWAASSSYNEQF
TRBV28 ASTLDTEAF
TRBV5-1 ASSWDRVADTQY
TRBV30 ACQIGQGLSGYT
TRBV2 ASRPGTGRHYGYT
TRBV30 AWSHLAGGRDTQY
TRBV21-1 ATWGRDRGHEQY